One TCR beta chain is described in this entry. This CDR3 is 15 amino acids long. CDR1 and CDR2 from the germline V gene are SEHNR and FQNEAQ (reference sequence). The ends were cut back, 7 bases at V and 0 bases at J, with 12 bases in the middle. The sample comes from a study of blood T cell repertoires in COVID-19. Study-wide background: T cells, B-cell-depleted T cells, or PBMCs provided the cDNA or gDNA that served as material.

This table comes from immunoSEQ multiplex PCR, and its TCRdb copy is limited to in-frame clones, with some not included. The sample includes 330,000 or so clones, approximately 87% of them seen just once. This receptor was taken from a man aged 35 to 55 in a cohort exposed to, infected with or recovered from COVID-19 (not recorded which). The sequencing input was PBMCs or T cells enriched from blood (not recorded which). The chain couples TRBV7-9 to TRBJ1-4; no clear D gene. CDR3 DNA: TGTGCCAGCACCCCAGACTCTACAACTAATGAAAAACTGTTTTTT. This encodes CASTPDSTTNEKLFF.